This TCR beta chain was found in a study of early T cells in non-severe SARS-CoV-2 infection. About the research overall: Bulk RNA isolated from unsorted whole blood underwent sequencing; chains were not paired.

Turning to this clonotype: Its antigen is unknown.

The V segment lost 11 bases and the J segment 1 base; nucleotides outside the gene matches: 7. CDR1 is SNHLY and CDR2 is FYNNEI in the germline V gene. The CDR3 is made up of 13 amino acids. Notes on the study in general: VDJdb matching, biased toward anti-spike CD8 responses, missed private and CD4 specificities.

TCRdb ran MiXCR on the 5' RACE reads and lists one entry per CDR3 protein. Here the sample spans around 92,000 distinct CDR3 sequences, 9.5% to 12% being singletons. The sample was whole blood. The chain uses TRBV2 and TRBJ1-1; 7 positions match TRBD1. The sequence came from an adult who was a healthcare worker with PCR-confirmed SARS-CoV-2 infection or an uninfected control (not recorded which). For the CDR3, the DNA is TGTGCCTCTGGAGGGGGCCGGAACACTGAAGCTTTCTTT. As protein: CASGGGRNTEAFF.